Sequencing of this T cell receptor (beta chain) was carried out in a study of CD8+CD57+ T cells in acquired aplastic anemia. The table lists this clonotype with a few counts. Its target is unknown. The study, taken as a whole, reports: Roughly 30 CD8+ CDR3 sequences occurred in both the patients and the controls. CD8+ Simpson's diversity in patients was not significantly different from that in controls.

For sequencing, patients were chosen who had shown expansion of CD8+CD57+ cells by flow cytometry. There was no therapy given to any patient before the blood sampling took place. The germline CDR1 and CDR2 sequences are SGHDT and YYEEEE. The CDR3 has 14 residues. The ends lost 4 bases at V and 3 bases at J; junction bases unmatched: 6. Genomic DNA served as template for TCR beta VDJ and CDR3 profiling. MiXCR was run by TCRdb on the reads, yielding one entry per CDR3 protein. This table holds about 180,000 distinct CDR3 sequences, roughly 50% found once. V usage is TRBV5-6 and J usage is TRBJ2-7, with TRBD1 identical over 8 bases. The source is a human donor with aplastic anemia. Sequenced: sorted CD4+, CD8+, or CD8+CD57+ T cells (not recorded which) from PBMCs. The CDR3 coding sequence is TGTGCCAGCAGCAGAGACAGGGGTGGCTACGAGCAGTACTTC. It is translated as CASSRDRGGYEQYF.